The clone carrying this T cell receptor beta chain was found a few times. What it recognizes is unknown. Germline CDR1 reads MNHEY; CDR2 reads SMNVEV (reference sequence). V was trimmed by 4 bases and J by 10 bases, leaving 11 bases between them. This CDR3 contains 13 residues. The data originate from a study of cytomegalovirus exposure and HLA in healthy donors. The study's findings and limits: 150 or so TCR beta chains were listed as cytomegalovirus-associated. Sequencing probably produced one cluster of sequence variants that were highly shared.

Researchers ran the PCR with 60 Vbeta and 13 Jbeta primers. Profiling relied on immunoSEQ multiplex PCR, and the TCRdb table lists in-frame clones only, not all of them. This sample carries 95,000 to 120,000 clones, under 80% of them seen once, and the ten largest clones take roughly 4.2%. V usage is TRBV27 and J usage is TRBJ1-6; no definite D call. Sequenced sample: PBMCs. The source is a woman aged 35 to 49 in good health and CMV-seropositive. The CDR3 reads CASSSLSRSPLHF. As DNA, the CDR3 is TGTGCCAGCAGTTCCCTTAGTCGATCACCCCTCCACTTT.